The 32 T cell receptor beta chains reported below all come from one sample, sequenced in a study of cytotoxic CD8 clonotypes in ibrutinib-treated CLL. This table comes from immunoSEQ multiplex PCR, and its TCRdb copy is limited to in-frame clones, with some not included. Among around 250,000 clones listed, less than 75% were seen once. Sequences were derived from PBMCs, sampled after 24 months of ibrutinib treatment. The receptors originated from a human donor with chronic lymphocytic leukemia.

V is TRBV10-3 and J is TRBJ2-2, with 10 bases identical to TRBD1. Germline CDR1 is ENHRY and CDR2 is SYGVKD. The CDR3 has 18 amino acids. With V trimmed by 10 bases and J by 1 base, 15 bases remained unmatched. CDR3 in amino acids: CATKTPGTGDVNTGELFF. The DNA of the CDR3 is TGTGCCACCAAAACCCCCGGGACAGGGGACGTGAACACCGGGGAGCTGTTTTTT.

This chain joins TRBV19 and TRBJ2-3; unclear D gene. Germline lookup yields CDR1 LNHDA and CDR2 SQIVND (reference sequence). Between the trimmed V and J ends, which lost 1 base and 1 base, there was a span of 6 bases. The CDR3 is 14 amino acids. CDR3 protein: CASSIAVRTDTQYF. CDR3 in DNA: TGTGCCAGTAGTATAGCAGTCCGCACAGATACGCAGTATTTT.

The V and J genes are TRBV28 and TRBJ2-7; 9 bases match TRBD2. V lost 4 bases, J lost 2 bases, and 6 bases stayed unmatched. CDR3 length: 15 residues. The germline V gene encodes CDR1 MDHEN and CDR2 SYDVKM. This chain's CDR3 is CASSSFTSGPYEQYF. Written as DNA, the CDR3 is TGTGCCAGCAGTTCTTTCACTAGCGGGCCCTACGAGCAGTACTTC. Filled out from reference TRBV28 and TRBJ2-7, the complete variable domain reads DVKVTQSSRYLVKRTGEKVFLECVQDMDHENMFWYRQDPGLGLRLIYFSYDVKMKEKGDIPEGYSVSREKKERFSLILESASTNQTSMYLCASSSFTSGPYEQYFGPGTRLTVT.

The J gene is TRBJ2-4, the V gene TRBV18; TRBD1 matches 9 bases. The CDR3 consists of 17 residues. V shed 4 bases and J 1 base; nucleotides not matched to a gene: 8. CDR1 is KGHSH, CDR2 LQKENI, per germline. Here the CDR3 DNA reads TGTGCCAGCTCACACATTGAACAGGGGGCTGCCAAAAACATTCAGTACTTC. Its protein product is CASSHIEQGAAKNIQYF.

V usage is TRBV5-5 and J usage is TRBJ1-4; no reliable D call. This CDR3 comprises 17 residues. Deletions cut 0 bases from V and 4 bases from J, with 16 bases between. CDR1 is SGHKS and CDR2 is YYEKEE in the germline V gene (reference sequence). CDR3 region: CASSLGLGPGGNEKLFF. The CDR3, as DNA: TGTGCCAGCAGCTTGGGGCTCGGACCCGGCGGTAATGAAAAACTGTTTTTT.

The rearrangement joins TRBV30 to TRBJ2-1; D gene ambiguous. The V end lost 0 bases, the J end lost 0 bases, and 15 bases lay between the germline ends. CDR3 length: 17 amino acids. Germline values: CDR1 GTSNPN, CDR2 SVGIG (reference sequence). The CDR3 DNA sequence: TGTGCCTGGAGTGTATCTCGCTCCCCGAGCTCCTACAATGAGCAGTTCTTC. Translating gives CAWSVSRSPSSYNEQFF.

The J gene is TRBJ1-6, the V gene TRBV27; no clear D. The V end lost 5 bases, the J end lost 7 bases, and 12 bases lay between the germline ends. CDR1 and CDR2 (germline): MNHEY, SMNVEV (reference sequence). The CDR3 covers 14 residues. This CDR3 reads CASSPPGPNSPLHF. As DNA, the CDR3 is TGTGCCAGCAGTCCCCCTGGCCCAAATTCACCCCTCCACTTT.

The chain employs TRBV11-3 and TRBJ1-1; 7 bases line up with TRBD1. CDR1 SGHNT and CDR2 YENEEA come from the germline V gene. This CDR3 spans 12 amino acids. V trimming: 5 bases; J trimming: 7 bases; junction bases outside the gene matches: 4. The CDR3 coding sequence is TGTGCCAGCAGCCTAAGGGACAGTGAAGCTTTCTTT. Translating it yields CASSLRDSEAFF.

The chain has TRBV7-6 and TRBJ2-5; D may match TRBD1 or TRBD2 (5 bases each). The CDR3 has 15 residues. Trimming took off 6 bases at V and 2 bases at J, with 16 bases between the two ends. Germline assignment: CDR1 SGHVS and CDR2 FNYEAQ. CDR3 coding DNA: TGTGCCAGCAGTCCGGACCGAGGGGTGCAAGAGACCCAGTACTTC. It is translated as CASSPDRGVQETQYF.

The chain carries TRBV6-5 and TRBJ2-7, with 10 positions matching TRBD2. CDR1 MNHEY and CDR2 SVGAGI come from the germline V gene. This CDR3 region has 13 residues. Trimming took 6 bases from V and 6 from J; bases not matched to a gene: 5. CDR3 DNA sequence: TGTGCCAGCAGCCTCCTAGCGGGAGTCGAGCAGTACTTC. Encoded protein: CASSLLAGVEQYF.

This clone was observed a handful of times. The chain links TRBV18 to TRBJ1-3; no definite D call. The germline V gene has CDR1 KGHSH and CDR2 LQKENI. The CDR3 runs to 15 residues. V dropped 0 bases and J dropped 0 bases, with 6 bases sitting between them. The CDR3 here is CASSPPSSSGNTIYF. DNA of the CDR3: TGTGCCAGCTCACCACCGTCCAGCTCTGGAAACACCATATATTTT.

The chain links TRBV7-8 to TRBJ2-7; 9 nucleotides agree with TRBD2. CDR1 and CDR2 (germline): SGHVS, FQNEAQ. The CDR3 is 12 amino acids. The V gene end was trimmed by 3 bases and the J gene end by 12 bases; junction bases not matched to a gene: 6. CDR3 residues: CASSFPSGARYF. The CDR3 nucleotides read TGTGCCAGCAGCTTTCCTAGCGGGGCTCGGTACTTC.

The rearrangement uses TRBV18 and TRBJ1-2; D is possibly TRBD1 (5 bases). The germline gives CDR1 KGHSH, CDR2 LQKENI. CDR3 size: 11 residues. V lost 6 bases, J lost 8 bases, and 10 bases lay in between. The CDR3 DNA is TGTGCCAGCTCCAGGGAGGAAGGCTACACCTTC. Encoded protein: CASSREEGYTF.

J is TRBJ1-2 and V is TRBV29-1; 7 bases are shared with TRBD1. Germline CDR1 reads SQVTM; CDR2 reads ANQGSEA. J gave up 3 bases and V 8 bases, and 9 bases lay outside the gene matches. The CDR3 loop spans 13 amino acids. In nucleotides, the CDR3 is TGCAGCTTCCGGACAGGCAACGACTATGGCTACACCTTC. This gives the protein CSFRTGNDYGYTF.

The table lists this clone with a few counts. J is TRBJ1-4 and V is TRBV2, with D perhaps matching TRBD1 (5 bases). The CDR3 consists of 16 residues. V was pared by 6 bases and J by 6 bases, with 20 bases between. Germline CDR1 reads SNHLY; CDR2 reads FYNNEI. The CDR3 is CASSARLQVEYEKLFF. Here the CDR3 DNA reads TGTGCCAGCAGCGCACGTTTACAGGTGGAGTATGAAAAACTGTTTTTT.

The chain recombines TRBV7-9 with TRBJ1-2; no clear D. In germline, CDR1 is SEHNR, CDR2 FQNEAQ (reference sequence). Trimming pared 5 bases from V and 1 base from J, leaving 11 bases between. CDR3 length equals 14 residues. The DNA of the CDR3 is TGTGCCAGCAGCCCACAACTAGATAACTATGGCTACACCTTC. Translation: CASSPQLDNYGYTF.

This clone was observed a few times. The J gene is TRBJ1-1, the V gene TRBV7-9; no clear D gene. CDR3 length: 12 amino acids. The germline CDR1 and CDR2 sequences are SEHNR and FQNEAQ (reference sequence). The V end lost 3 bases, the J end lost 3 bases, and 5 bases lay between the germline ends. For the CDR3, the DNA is TGTGCCAGCAGCTTTAGAGACACTGAAGCTTTCTTT. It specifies CASSFRDTEAFF.

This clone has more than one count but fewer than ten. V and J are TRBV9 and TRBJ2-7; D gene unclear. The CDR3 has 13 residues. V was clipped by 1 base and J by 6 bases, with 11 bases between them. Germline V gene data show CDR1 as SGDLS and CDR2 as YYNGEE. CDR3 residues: CASSVFEKGEQYF. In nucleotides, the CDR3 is TGTGCCAGCAGCGTATTTGAGAAGGGCGAGCAGTACTTC.

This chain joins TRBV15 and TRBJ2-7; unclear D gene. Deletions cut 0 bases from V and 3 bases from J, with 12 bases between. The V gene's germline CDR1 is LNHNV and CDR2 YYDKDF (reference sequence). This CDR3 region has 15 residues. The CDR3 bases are TGTGCCACCAGCAGAGATAGGTCCTCAGGCTACGAGCAGTACTTC. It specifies CATSRDRSSGYEQYF.

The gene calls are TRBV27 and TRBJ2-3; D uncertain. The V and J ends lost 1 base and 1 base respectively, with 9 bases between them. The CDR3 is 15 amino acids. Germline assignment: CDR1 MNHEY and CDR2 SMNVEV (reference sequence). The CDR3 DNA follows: TGTGCCAGCAGTTTATTTGGCACCCGCACAGATACGCAGTATTTT. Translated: CASSLFGTRTDTQYF.

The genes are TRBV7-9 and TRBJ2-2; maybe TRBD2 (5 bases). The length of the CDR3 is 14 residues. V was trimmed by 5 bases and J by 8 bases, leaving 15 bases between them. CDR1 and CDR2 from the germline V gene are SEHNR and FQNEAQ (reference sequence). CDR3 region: CASSHHPLAGELFF. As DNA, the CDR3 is TGTGCCAGCAGCCACCACCCCCTAGCAGGGGAGCTGTTTTTT. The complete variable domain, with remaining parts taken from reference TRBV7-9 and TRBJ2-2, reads DTGVSQNPRHKITKRGQNVTFRCDPISEHNRLYWYRQTLGQGPEFLTYFQNEAQLEKSRLLSDRFSAERPKGSFSTLEIQRTEQGDSAMYLCASSHHPLAGELFFGEGSRLTVL.

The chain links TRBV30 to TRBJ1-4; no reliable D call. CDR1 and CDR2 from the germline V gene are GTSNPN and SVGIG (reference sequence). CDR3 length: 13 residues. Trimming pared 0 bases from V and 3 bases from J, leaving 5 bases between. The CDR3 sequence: CAWSVRPNEKLFF. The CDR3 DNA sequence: TGTGCCTGGAGTGTAAGGCCTAATGAAAAACTGTTTTTT.

DNA of the CDR3: TGTGCCAGCAGCTTAGGACAGGGGGCCAATGAGCAGTTCTTC. Protein: CASSLGQGANEQFF. The chain has TRBV11-1 and TRBJ2-1; 10 bases fit TRBD1. Germline V gives CDR1 SGHAT, CDR2 FQDESV (reference sequence). The CDR3 totals 14 residues. V shed 1 base and J 6 bases; nucleotides not matched to a gene: 0.

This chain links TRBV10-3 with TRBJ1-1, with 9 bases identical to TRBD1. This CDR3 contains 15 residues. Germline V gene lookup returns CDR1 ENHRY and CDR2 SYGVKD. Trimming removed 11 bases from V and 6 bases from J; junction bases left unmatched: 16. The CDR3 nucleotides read TGTGCCTCTCAAGAAACGACAGGGGGTAACCCTGAAGCTTTCTTT. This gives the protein CASQETTGGNPEAFF.

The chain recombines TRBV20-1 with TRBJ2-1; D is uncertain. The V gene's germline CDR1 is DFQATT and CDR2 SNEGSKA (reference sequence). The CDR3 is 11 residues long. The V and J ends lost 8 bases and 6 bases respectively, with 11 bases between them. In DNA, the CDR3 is TGCAGTTACTTTTGGGTCAATGAGCAGTTCTTC. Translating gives CSYFWVNEQFF.

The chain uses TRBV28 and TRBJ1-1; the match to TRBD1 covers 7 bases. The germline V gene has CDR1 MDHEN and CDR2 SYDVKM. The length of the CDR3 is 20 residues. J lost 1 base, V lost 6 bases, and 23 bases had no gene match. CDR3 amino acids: CASSDTPKVQLQGGNTEAFF. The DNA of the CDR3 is TGTGCCAGCAGCGATACACCTAAGGTCCAACTCCAGGGGGGGAACACTGAAGCTTTCTTT.

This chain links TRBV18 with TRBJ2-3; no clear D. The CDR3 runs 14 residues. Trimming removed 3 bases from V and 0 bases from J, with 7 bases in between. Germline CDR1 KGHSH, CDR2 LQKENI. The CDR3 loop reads CASSPGLSTDTQYF. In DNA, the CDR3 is TGTGCCAGCTCACCGGGTCTGAGCACAGATACGCAGTATTTT.

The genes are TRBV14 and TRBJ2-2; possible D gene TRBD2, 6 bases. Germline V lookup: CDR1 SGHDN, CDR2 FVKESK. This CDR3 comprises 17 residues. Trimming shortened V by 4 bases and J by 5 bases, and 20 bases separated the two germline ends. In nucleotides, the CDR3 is TGTGCCAGCAGCCGATTTTACGACGGGGGAGAGACCGGGGAGCTGTTTTTT. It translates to CASSRFYDGGETGELFF.

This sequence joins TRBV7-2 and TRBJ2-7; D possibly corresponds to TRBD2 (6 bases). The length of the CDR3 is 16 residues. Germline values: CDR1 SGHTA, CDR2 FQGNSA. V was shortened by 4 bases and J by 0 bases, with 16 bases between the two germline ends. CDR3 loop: CASSSPLGRSSYEQYF. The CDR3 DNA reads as TGTGCCAGCAGCTCGCCCCTAGGGAGGTCCTCCTACGAGCAGTACTTC. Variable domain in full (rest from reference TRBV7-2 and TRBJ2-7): GAGVSQSPSNKVTEKGKDVELRCDPISGHTALYWYRQSLGQGLEFLIYFQGNSAPDKSGLPSDRFSAERTGGSVSTLTIQRTQQEDSAVYLCASSSPLGRSSYEQYFGPGTRLTVT.

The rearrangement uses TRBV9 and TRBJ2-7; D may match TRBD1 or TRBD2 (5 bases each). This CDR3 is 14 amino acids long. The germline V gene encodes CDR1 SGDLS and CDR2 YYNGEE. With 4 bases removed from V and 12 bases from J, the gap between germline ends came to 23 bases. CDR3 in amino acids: CASSPSGTSHDRYF. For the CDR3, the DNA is TGTGCCAGCAGCCCCTCAGGGACCTCGCACGATCGGTACTTC.

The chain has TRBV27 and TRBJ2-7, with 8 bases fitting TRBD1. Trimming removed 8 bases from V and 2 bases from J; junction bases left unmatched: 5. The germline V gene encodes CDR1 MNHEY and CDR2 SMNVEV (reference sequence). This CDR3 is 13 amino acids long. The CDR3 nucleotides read TGTGCCAGCCGGTTGACAGGGGCCTACGAGCAGTACTTC. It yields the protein CASRLTGAYEQYF.

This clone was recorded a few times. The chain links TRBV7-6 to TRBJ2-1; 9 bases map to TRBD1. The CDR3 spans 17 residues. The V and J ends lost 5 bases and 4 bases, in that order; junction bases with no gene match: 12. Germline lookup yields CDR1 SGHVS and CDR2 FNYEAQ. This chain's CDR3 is CASSHPRDRESYNEQFF. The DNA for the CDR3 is TGTGCCAGCAGCCACCCGAGGGACAGGGAGTCGTACAATGAGCAGTTCTTC.